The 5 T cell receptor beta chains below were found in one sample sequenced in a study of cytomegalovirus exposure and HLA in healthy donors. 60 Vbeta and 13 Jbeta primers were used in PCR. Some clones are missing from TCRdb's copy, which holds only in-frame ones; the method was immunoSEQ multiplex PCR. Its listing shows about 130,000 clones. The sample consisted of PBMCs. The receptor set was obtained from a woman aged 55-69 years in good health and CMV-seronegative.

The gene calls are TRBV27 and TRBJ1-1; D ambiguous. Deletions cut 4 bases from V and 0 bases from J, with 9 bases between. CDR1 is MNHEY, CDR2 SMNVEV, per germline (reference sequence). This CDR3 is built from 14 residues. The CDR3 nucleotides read TGTGCCAGCAGTTCTCCAGATATGAACACTGAAGCTTTCTTT. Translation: CASSSPDMNTEAFF.

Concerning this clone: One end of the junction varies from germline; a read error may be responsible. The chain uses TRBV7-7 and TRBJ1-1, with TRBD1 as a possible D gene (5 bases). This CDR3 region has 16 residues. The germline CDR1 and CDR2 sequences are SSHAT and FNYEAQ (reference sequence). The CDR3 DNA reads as TGTGCTAGCAGCTGGAAGGGGTTAGTATCGGTTACTGAAGCTTTCTTT. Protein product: CASSWKGLVSVTEAFF.

The CDR3 loop is CASSSRGATNEKLFF. CDR3 nucleotide sequence: TGTGCCAGCAGCTCCAGGGGTGCAACTAATGAAAAACTGTTTTTT. The chain is built from TRBV7-6 and TRBJ1-4, with a weak D call TRBD1 (6 bases). Trimming shortened V by 4 bases and J by 0 bases, and 9 bases separated the two germline ends. The germline V gene has CDR1 SGHVS and CDR2 FNYEAQ. The CDR3 has 15 amino acids.

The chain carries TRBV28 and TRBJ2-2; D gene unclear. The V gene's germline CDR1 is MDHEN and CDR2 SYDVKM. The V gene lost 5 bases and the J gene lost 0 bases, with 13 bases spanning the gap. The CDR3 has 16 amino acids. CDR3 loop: CASSPRRPPNTGELFF. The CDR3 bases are TGTGCCAGCAGTCCCAGGCGACCCCCGAACACCGGGGAGCTGTTTTTT.

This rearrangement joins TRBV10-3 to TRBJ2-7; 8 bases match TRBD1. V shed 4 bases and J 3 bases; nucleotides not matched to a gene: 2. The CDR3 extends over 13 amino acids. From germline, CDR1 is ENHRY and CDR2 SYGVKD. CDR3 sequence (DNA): TGTGCCATCAGTGTCACAGGGGGCTACGAGCAGTACTTC. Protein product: CAISVTGGYEQYF.